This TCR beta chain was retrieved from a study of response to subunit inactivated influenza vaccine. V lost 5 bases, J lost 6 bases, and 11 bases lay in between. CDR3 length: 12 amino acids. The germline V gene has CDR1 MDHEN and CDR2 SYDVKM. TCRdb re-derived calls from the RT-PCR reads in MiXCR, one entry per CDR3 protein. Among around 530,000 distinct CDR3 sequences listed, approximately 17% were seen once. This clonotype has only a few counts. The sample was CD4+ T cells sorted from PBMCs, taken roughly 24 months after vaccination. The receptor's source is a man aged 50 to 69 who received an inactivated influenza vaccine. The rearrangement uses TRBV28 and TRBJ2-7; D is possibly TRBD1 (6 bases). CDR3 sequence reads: CASSERQVEQYF. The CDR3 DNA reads TGTGCCAGCAGTGAAAGACAGGTCGAGCAGTACTTC. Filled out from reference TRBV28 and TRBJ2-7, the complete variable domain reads DVKVTQSSRYLVKRTGEKVFLECVQDMDHENMFWYRQDPGLGLRLIYFSYDVKMKEKGDIPEGYSVSREKKERFSLILESASTNQTSMYLCASSERQVEQYFGPGTRLTVT.